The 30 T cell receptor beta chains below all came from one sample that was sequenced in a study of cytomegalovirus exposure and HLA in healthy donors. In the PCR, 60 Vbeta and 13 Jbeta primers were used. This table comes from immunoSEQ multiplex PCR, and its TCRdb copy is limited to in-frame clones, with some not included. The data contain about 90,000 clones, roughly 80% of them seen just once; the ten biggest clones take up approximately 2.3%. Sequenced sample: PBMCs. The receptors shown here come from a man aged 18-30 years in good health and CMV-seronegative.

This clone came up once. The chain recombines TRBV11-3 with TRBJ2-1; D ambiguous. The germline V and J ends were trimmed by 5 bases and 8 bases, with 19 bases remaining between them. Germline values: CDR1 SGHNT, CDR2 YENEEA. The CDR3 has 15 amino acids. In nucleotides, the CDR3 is TGTGCCAGCAGCCCCGGTCGGGTCCAGCCCGATGAGCAGTTCTTC. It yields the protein CASSPGRVQPDEQFF.

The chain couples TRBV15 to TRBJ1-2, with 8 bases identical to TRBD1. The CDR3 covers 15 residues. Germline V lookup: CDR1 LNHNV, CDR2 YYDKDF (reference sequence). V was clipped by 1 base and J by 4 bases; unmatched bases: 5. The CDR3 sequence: CATSRVLTGVYGYTF. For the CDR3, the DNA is TGTGCCACCAGCAGAGTCCTGACAGGGGTCTATGGCTACACCTTC. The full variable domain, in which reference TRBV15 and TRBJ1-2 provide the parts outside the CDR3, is DAMVIQNPRYQVTQFGKPVTLSCSQTLNHNVMYWYQQKSSQAPKLLFHYYDKDFNNEADTPDNFQSRRPNTSFCFLDIRSPGLGDTAMYLCATSRVLTGVYGYTFGSGTRLTVV.

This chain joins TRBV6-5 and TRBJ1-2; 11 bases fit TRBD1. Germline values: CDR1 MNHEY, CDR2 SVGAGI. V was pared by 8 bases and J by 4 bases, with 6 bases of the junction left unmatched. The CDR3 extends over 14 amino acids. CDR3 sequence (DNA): TGTGCCAGCTGGGGGACAGGGGGTTCCTATGGCTACACCTTC. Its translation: CASWGTGGSYGYTF.

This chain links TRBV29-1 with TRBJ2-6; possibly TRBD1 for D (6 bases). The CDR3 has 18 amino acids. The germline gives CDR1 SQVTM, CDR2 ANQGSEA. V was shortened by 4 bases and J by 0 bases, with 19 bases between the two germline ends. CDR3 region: CSVASRTDTSSGANVLTF. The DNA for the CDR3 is TGCAGCGTTGCCTCCCGGACAGACACCTCCTCTGGGGCCAACGTCCTGACTTTC.

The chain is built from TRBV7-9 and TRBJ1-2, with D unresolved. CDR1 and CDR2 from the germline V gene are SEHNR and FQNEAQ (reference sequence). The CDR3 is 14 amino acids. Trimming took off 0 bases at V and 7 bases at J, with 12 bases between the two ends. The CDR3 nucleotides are TGTGCCAGCAGCTTAGCGGCGGTTCCTGGTGGCTACACCTTC. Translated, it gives CASSLAAVPGGYTF. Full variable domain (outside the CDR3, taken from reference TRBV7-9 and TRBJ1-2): DTGVSQNPRHKITKRGQNVTFRCDPISEHNRLYWYRQTLGQGPEFLTYFQNEAQLEKSRLLSDRFSAERPKGSFSTLEIQRTEQGDSAMYLCASSLAAVPGGYTFGSGTRLTVV.

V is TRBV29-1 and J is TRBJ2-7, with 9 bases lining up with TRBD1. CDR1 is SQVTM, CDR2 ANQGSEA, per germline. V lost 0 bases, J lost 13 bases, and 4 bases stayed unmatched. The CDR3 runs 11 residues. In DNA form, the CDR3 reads TGCAGCGTTGAAGACAGGACAGGGGCCTACTTC. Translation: CSVEDRTGAYF.

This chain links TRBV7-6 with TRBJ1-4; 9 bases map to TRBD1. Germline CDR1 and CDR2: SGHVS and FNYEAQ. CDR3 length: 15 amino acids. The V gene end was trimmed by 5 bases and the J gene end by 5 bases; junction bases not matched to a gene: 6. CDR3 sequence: CASSLGQGGNEKLFF. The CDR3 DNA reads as TGTGCCAGCAGCCTGGGACAGGGTGGGAATGAAAAACTGTTTTTT.

CDR3 DNA: TGTGCCAGCAGCTTACGCCACGGGAAGGGAGAGACCCAGTACTTC. It translates to CASSLRHGKGETQYF. The rearrangement uses TRBV11-2 and TRBJ2-5; D may be TRBD2 (5 bases). This CDR3 has 15 amino acids. Germline V lookup: CDR1 SGHAT, CDR2 FQNNGV. Trimming took 2 bases from V and 4 from J, leaving 14 bases between them.

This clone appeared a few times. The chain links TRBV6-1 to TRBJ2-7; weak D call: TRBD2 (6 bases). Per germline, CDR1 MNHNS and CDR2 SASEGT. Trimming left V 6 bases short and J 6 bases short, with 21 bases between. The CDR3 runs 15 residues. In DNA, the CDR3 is TGTGCCAGCAGCCCTGAGGGAGGTTATAGCACCGAGCAGTACTTC. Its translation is CASSPEGGYSTEQYF.

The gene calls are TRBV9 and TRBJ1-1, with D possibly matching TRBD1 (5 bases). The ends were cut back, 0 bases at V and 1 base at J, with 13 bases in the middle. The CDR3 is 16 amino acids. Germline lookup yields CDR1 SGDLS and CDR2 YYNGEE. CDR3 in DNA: TGTGCCAGCAGCGTAGCCACCGGGGGATCGAACACTGAAGCTTTCTTT. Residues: CASSVATGGSNTEAFF. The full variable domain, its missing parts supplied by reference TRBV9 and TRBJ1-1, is DSGVTQTPKHLITATGQRVTLRCSPRSGDLSVYWYQQSLDQGLQFLIQYYNGEERAKGNILERFSAQQFPDLHSELNLSSLELGDSALYFCASSVATGGSNTEAFFGQGTRLTVV.

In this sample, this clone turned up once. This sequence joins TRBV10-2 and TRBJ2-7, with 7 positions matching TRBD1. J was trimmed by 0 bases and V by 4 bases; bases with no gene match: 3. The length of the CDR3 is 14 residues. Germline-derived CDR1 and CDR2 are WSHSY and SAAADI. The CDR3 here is CASSVDRASYEQYF. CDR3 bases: TGCGCCAGCAGTGTTGACAGGGCCTCCTACGAGCAGTACTTC.

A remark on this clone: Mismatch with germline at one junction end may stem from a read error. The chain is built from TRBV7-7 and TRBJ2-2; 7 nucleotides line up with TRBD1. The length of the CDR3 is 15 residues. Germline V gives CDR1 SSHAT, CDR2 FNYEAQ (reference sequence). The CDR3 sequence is CASSLDRVGTGELFF. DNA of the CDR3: TGTGCTAGCAGCTTAGACAGGGTCGGCACCGGGGAGCTGTTTTTT.

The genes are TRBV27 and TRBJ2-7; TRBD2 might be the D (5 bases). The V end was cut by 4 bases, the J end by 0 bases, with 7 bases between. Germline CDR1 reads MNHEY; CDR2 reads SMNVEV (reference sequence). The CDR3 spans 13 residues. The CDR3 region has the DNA TGTGCCAGCAGTTCCGGGATCTCCTACGAGCAGTACTTC. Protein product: CASSSGISYEQYF.

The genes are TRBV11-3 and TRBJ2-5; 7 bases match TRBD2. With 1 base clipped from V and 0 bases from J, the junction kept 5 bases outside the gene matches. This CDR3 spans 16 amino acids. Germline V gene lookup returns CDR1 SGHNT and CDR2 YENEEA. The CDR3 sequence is CASSLGGGGYQETQYF. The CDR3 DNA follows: TGTGCCAGCAGCTTAGGTGGGGGGGGATACCAAGAGACCCAGTACTTC.

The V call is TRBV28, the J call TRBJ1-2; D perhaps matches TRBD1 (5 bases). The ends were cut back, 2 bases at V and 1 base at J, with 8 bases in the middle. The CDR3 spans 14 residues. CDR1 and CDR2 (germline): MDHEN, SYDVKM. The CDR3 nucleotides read TGTGCCAGCAGTTTACTGGGGGGTAACTATGGCTACACCTTC. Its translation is CASSLLGGNYGYTF.

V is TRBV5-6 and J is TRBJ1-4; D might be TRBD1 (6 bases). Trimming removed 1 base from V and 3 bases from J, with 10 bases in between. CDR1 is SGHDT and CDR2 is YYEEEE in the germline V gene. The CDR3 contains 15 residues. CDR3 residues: CASSLQGTANEKLFF. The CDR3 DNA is TGTGCCAGCAGCTTGCAGGGGACCGCTAATGAAAAACTGTTTTTT.

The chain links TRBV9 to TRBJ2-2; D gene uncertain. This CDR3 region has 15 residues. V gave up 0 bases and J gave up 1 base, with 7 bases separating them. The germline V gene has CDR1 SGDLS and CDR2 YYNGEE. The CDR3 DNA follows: TGTGCCAGCAGCGTAGTAAACGGGAACACCGGGGAGCTGTTTTTT. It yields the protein CASSVVNGNTGELFF.

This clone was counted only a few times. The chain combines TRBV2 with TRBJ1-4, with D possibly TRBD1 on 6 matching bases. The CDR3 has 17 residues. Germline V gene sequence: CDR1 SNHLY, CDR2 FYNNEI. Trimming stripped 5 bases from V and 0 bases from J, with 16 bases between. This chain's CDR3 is CASSRQAVFATNEKLFF. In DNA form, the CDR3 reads TGTGCCAGCAGTAGACAGGCCGTTTTTGCAACTAATGAAAAACTGTTTTTT.

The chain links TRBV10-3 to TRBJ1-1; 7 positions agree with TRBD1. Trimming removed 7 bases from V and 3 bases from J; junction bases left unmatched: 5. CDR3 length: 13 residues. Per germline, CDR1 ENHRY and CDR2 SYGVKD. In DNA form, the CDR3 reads TGTGCCATCAATAGTCAGGGGGACACTGAAGCTTTCTTT. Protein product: CAINSQGDTEAFF.

CDR3 DNA: TGTGCCAGCAGCTTAGCGTATGGACAGAACTACGAGCAGTACTTC. As protein: CASSLAYGQNYEQYF. The chain links TRBV7-2 to TRBJ2-7; tentative D call: TRBD1 (6 bases). Between the trimmed V and J ends, which lost 0 bases and 3 bases, there was a span of 12 bases. This CDR3 spans 15 amino acids. CDR1 SGHTA and CDR2 FQGNSA come from the germline V gene.

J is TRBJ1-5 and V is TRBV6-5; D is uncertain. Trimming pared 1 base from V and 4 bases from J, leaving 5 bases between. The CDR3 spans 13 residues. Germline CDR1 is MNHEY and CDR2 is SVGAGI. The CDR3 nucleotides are TGTGCCAGCAGTTACTTACTGAATCAGCCCCAGCATTTT. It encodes CASSYLLNQPQHF.

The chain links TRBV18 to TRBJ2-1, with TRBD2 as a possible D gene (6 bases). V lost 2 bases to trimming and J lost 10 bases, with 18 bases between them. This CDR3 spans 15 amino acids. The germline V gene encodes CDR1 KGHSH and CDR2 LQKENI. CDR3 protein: CASSPEVGTQREQFF. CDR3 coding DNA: TGTGCCAGCTCACCAGAAGTCGGGACTCAAAGGGAGCAGTTCTTC.

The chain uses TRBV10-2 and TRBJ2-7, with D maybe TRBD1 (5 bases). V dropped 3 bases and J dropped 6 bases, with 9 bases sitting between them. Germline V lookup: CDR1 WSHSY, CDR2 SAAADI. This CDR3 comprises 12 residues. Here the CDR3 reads CASSEAGPEQYF. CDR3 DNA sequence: TGCGCCAGCAGTGAAGCAGGGCCCGAGCAGTACTTC.

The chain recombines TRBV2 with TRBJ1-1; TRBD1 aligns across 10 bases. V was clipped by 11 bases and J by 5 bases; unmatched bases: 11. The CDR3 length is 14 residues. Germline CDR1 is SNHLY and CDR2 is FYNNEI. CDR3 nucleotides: TGTGCCGTCGGACTGGGACAGGGGAATACTGAAGCTTTCTTT. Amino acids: CAVGLGQGNTEAFF.

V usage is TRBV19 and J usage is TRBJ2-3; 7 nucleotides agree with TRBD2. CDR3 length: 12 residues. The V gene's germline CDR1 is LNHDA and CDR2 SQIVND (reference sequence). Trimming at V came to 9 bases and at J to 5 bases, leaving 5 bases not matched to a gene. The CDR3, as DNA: TGTGCCAGCAGCCTAGCGGAAGATACGCAGTATTTT. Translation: CASSLAEDTQYF.

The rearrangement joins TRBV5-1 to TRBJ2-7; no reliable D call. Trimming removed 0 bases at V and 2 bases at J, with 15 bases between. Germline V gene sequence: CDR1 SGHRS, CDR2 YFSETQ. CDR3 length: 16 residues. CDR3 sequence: CASSLANRQAPYEQYF. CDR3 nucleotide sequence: TGCGCCAGCAGCTTGGCCAATCGGCAGGCGCCCTACGAGCAGTACTTC.

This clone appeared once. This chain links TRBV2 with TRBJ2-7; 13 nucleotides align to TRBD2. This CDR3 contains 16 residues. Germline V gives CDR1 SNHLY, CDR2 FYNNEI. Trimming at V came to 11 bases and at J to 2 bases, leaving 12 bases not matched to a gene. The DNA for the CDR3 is TGTGCCTGCTCCTCCCCGGGACTAGCGGGAACCTACGAGCAGTACTTC. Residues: CACSSPGLAGTYEQYF.

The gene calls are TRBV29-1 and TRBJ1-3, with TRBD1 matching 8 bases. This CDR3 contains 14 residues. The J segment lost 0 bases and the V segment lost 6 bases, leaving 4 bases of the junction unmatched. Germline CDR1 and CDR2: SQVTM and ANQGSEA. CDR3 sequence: CSVRDRGSGNTIYF. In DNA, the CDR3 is TGCAGCGTCCGTGACAGGGGCTCTGGAAACACCATATATTTT. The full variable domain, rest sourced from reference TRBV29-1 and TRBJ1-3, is SAVISQKPSRDICQRGTSLTIQCQVDSQVTMMFWYRQQPGQSLTLIATANQGSEATYESGFVIDKFPISRPNLTFSTLTVSNMSPEDSSIYLCSVRDRGSGNTIYFGEGSWLTVV.

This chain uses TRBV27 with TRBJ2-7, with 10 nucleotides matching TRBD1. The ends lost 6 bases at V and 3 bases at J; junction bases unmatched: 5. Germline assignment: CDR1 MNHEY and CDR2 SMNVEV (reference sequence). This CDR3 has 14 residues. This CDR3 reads CASSPGTGVYEQYF. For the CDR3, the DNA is TGTGCCAGCAGCCCCGGGACAGGGGTCTACGAGCAGTACTTC.

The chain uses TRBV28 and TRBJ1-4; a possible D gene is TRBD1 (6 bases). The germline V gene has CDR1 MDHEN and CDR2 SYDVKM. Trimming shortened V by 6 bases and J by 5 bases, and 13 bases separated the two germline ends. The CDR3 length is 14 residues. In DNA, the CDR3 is TGTGCCAGCAGACCACAGGGACCAAATGAAAAACTGTTTTTT. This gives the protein CASRPQGPNEKLFF.